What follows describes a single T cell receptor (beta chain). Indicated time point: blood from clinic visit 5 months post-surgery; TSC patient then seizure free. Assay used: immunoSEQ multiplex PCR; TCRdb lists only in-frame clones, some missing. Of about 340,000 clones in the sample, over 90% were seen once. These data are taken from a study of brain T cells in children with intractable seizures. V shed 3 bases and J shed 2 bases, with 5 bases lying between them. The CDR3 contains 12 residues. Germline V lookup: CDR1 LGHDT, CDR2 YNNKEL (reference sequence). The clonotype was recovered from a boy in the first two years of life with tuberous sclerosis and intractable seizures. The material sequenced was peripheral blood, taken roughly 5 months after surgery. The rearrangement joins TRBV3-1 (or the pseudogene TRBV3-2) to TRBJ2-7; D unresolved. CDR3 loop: CASSQDPYEQYF. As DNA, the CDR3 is TGTGCCAGCAGCCAGGACCCCTACGAGCAGTACTTC.